This TCR beta chain was documented in a study of human T cells and chemical hapten exposure. The wider study: There were weekly diphenylcyclopropenone doses to the scalp for patients throughout the approximately 25-week study.

In the source study's methods: Sample TCR totals centred on a median of around 96,000, ranging about 20,000 to 700,000. TCRdb ran MiXCR on the RACE reads and lists one entry per CDR3 protein. The V and J calls reflect TCRdb's pipeline rather than the authors' work. Seen here are 35,000 to 55,000 distinct CDR3 sequences, 8.5% to 10% observed once, and the top ten hold 14%. The CDR3 runs to 13 residues. The V end lost 4 bases, the J end lost 1 base, and 7 bases lay between the germline ends. The germline CDR1 and CDR2 sequences are SEHNR and FQNEAQ (reference sequence). Time point in this sample: patch test 2, 6 weeks after DPC sensitization. Treatment of the sample: therapeutic diphenylcyclopropenone sensitization with weekly scalp DPC. Extraction of total RNA was performed on unfractionated whole blood.

The chain couples TRBV7-9 to TRBJ2-5; no clear D gene. This clonotype was obtained from a woman in her 30s with alopecia areata. Some clones in this sample may be carry-over from other donors' samples. The sequencing here drew on whole blood, taken in connection with sensitization to the hapten diphenylcyclopropenone (DPC). For the CDR3, the DNA is TGTGCCAGCAGCTCGGACGGCCAAGAGACCCAGTACTTC. The encoded protein is CASSSDGQETQYF.